This T cell receptor (beta chain) was sequenced during a study of CD8+CD57+ T cells in acquired aplastic anemia. Broader study findings: Any difference that existed in CD8+ Simpson's diversity between patients and controls was not significant.

A word on this clonotype: Its antigen is unknown.

The V and J ends lost 2 bases and 8 bases respectively, with 9 bases between them. The CDR3 runs 12 residues. Germline V gene data show CDR1 as MRHNA and CDR2 as SNTAGT. Profiling that covered TCR beta VDJ and CDR3 relied on genomic DNA as its template. A single record per CDR3 protein comes from TCRdb applying MiXCR to the reads. The sample includes fewer than 250,000 distinct CDR3 sequences, around half of them seen just once. All patients picked for sequencing had shown, by flow cytometry, an expansion of CD8+CD57+ cells. This sequence was found in a human donor with aplastic anemia. The sample was sorted CD4+, CD8+, or CD8+CD57+ T cells (not recorded which) from PBMCs. The chain carries TRBV6-4 and TRBJ1-2; no definite D call. CDR3 sequence: CASSDDGWGYTF. The CDR3 nucleotides read TGTGCCAGCAGTGACGACGGGTGGGGCTACACCTTC.